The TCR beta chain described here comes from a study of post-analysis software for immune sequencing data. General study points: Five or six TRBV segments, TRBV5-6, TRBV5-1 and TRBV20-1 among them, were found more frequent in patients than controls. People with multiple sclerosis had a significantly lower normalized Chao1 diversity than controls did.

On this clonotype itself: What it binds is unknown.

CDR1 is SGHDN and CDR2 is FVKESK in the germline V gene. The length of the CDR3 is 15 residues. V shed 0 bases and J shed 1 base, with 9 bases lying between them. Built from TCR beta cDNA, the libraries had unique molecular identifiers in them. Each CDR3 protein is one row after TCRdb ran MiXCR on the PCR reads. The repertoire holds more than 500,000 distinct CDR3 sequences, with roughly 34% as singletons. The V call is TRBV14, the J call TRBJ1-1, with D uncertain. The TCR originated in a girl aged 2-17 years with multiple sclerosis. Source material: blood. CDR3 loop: CASSQEGRQNTEAFF. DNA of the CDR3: TGTGCCAGCAGCCAAGAAGGGAGGCAGAACACTGAAGCTTTCTTT.